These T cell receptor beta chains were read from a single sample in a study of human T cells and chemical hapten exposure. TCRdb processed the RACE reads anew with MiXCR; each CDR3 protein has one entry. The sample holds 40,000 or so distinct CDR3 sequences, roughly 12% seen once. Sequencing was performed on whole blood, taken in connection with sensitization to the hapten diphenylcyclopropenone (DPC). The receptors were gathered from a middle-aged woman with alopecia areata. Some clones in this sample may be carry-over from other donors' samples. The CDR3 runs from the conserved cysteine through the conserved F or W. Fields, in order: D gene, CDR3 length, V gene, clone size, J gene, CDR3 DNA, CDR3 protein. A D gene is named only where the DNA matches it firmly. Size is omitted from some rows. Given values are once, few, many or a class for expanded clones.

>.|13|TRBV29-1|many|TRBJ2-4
TGCAGCGTTGTAACGCTAGCCAAAAACATTCAGTACTTC
CSVVTLAKNIQYF
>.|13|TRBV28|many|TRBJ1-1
TGTGCCAGCAGTCGCCTACGGGGCACTGAAGCTTTCTTT
CASSRLRGTEAFF
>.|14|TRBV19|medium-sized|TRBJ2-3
TGTGCCAGTACCCAGGACAGAGCCACAGATACGCAGTATTTT
CASTQDRATDTQYF
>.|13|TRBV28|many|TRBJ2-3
TGTGCCAGCAGCATTTCTAACCCAGATACGCAGTATTTT
CASSISNPDTQYF
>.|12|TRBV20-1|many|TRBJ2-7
TGCAGTGCTAGGCCCCTCGACTACGAGCAGTACTTC
CSARPLDYEQYF
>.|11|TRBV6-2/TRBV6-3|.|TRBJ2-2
TGTGCCAGCAGTAACACCGGGGAGCTGTTTTTT
CASSNTGELFF
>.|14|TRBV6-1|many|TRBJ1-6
TGTGCCAGCAGTGTTGAGGCCGCCGATTCACCCCTCCACTTT
CASSVEAADSPLHF
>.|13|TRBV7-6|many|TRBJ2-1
TGTGCCAGCACGGGGGCGTTAAACAATGAGCAGTTCTTC
CASTGALNNEQFF
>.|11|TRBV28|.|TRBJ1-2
TGTGCCACCCAATCTGGGAATGGCTACACCTTC
CATQSGNGYTF
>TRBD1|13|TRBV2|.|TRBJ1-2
TGTGCCAGCAGCCCGGGACAGACCTATGGCTACACCTTC
CASSPGQTYGYTF
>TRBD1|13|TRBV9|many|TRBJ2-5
TGTGCCAGCAGCGCGACAGGGTCAGAGACCCAGTACTTC
CASSATGSETQYF
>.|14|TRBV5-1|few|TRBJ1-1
TGCGCCAGCAGCCAAGGGGAGGTGGTCACTGAAGCTTTCTTT
CASSQGEVVTEAFF
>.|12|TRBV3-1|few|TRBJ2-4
TGTGCCAGCAGCCGGGCGGCAAACATTCAGTACTTC
CASSRAANIQYF
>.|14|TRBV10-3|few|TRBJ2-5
TGTGCCATCAGTGAATACAGGGAGGAAGAGACCCAGTACTTC
CAISEYREEETQYF
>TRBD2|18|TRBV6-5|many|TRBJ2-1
TGTGCCAGCAGGACTAGCGTCTCGAGCCAGACTTCCTACAATGAGCAGTTCTTC
CASRTSVSSQTSYNEQFF
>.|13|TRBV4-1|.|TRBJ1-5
TGCGCCAGCAGCCAAGAACGGGATCAGCCCCAGCATTTT
CASSQERDQPQHF
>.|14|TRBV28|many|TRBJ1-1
TGTGCCAGCAGAAGCAAGCCGTCGAACACTGAAGCTTTCTTT
CASRSKPSNTEAFF
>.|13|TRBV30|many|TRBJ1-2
TGTGCCTGGAGTGCATCCGGGACCTATGGCTACACCTTC
CAWSASGTYGYTF
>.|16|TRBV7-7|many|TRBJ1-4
TGTGCCAGCAGCCCTCAAAGGGCAGGGGAAACCGAAAAACTGTTTTTT
CASSPQRAGETEKLFF
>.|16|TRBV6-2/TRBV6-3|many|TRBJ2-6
TGTGCCAGCACCCCCTGGGGGGCACCTGGGGCCAACGTCCTGACTTTC
CASTPWGAPGANVLTF
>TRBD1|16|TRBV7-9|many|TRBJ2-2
TGTGCCAGCAGCCACGCCAGGACAGGGATCACCGGGGAGCTGTTTTTT
CASSHARTGITGELFF
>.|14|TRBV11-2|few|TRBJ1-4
TGTGCCAGCAGCTTAGCGTTAGATGGTGAAAAACTGTTTTTT
CASSLALDGEKLFF
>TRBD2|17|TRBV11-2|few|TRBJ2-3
TGTGCCAGCAGCTTAGTTGTTCAGCGGGGGGGCTTTGATACGCAGTATTTT
CASSLVVQRGGFDTQYF
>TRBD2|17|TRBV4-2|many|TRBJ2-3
TGTGCCAGCAGCCAAGATTTGGTAGCGGGGGGGCAAGATACGCAGTATTTT
CASSQDLVAGGQDTQYF
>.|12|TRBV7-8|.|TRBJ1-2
TGTGCCAGCAGCATCGATAACTATGGCTACACCTTC
CASSIDNYGYTF
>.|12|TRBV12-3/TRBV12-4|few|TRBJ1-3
TGTGCCAGCAGTTTACTTGGAAACACCATATATTTT
CASSLLGNTIYF
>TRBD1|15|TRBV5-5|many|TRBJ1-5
TGTGCCAGCAGCCAACTCAGGGGGCGCAATCAGCCCCAGCATTTT
CASSQLRGRNQPQHF
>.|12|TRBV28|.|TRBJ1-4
TGTGCCAGCCTAGCAACTAATGAAAAACTGTTTTTT
CASLATNEKLFF
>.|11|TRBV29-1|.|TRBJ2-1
TGCAGCGTACCCGCTTGGAATGAGCAGTTCTTC
CSVPAWNEQFF
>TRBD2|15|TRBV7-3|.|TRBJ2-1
TGTGCCAGCAGCCCGCGGACTAGCGGGAGAACTGAGCAGTTCTTC
CASSPRTSGRTEQFF
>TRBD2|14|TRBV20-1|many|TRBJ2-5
TGCAGTGCTAGAGAAAGCGGGAGGGATGAGACCCAGTACTTC
CSARESGRDETQYF
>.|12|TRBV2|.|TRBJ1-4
TGTGCCAGCAGTGACAGTTATGAAAAACTGTTTTTT
CASSDSYEKLFF
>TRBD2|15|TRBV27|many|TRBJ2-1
TGTGCCAGCAGTTTTTATGCGGGAGTAAGTAATGAGCAGTTCTTC
CASSFYAGVSNEQFF
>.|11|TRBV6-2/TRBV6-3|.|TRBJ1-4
TGTGCCAGCAGTCCGAGGGAAAAACTGTTTTTT
CASSPREKLFF